This T cell receptor (beta chain) is drawn from a study of T-cell memory formation after mild COVID-19 (dated by TCRdb to the early 2020s). Background on the whole study: TCR sequence clusters from the two donors were found to be largely donor specific. In a couple of donors, T-cell clones that expanded and contracted after mild COVID-19 were followed by sequencing TCRalpha and TCRbeta repertoires longitudinally. The cohort comprised two young, previously healthy adult volunteers, one female and one male.

For CDR1 and CDR2, the germline V gene (reference sequence) lists GTSNPN and SVGIG. The CDR3 contains 15 residues, cysteine and phenylalanine counted. CDR3 DNA only is kept here, 45 bases in frame from base 1. Trimming removed 1 base from V and 7 bases from J, leaving 14 bases between the germline ends. These reads were obtained on an Illumina NovaSeq 6000. TCRalpha and TCRbeta cDNA libraries were constructed by 5'RACE with constant-segment primers, with sample barcodes and unique molecular identifiers being introduced. Trizol reagent was used to extract RNA from every sample. Amplification of the libraries took two PCR steps, and the second step added a second sample barcode plus Illumina TruSeq adapters. Libraries were sequenced on an Illumina NovaSeq with 2 x 150 bp paired-end reads. Under the source paper's analysis protocol: The reads were demultiplexed and collapsed into UMI-guided consensus sequences using migec v1.2.7. With mixcr v2.1.11, UMI consensuses were aligned to TRA and TRB V and J templates and assembled into clonotypes. Clonotypes were classified as expanded or contracted when called significant by both edgeR and NoisET, with noise models trained on biological replicates. For edgeR calls, the cutoffs were a false discovery rate-adjusted p below 0.01 and a log2 fold-change threshold of 1. As an exploratory analysis of dynamics, PCA with hierarchical clustering was applied to max-normalized trajectories of the 1000 most abundant clonotypes. Separately sequenced CD4+ and CD8+ repertoires were used to assign a CD4 or CD8 phenotype to each responding clone. TCRdb handled the public reads itself, with Q25 trimming in fastp and clone calling in MiXCR, and kept productive beta chains. Each CDR3 protein appears once, grouped with its most common genes and DNA. TCRdb assigned the V and J calls; the authors' analysis was not used. The sample table records 310,000 or so distinct CDR3 sequences; approximately 16% of these occur just once. Roughly 23% of the sample lies in the top ten.

Ficoll-Paque density gradient centrifugation was used to isolate PBMCs. Overall results and qualifications from the work: Some responding clones were found in pre-infection memory, which suggests that pre-existing cross-reactive memory T cells took part in the SARS-CoV-2 response. Clones that contracted from day 15 to 85 showed balanced CD4/CD8 phenotypes, whereas a second wave of clones that expanded from day 15 to 37 leaned towards CD4+. Whether the second-wave clones peaking on day 37 were SARS-CoV-2 specific was not confirmed. The study included only a couple of mild cases, and larger cohorts that include severe cases with pre-infection samples were judged to be necessary. Contracting CD4+ clones were located mainly in the CM and EM memory subsets, whereas CD8+ clones were found to be enriched in EMRA.

As regards this clonotype: Its antigen specificity is not known. Base quality data are lacking; no much larger clone is found one base away.

Material for sequencing was PBMCs or a T cell subset sorted from them (not recorded which). The chain uses TRBV30 and TRBJ1-6; the D region possibly corresponds to TRBD1 (5 bases align). The source of this sequence is a man between 18 and 35 years old who had mild COVID-19 (a few samples of this study predate the infection). The sample titles of this study are shuffled in the database, so cell type and time point are left out; the donor was told from shared clones. CDR3 sequence: CAWSGGLGPNSPLHF. DNA sequence: TGTGCCTGGAGTGGCGGGCTGGGGCCGAATTCACCCCTCCACTTT.